These 4 T cell receptor beta chains originate from one sample sequenced in a study of OX40 agonist ivuxolimab in advanced cancers. Receptors were amplified or captured by the immunoSEQ multiplex PCR assay. TCRdb's version of the immuneACCESS table is confined to in-frame rearrangements and falls short of the full clone set. An unresolved V gene accounts for under half of the shortfall where checked; the remainder is of unknown origin. This sample comprises roughly 93,000 clones, about four fifths of them detected only once. Approximately 5% of the sample is taken by the ten largest. Sequenced material: CD4+ or CD8+ T cells sorted from blood, taken in a trial of the OX40 agonist ivuxolimab. All receptors derive from an adult with an advanced solid tumor such as melanoma, head and neck, liver or kidney cancer.

CDR3 sequence (DNA): TGTGCCAGTAGTAGAAACAGGGAGTACCAAGAGACCCAGTACTTC. This codes for CASSRNREYQETQYF. The rearrangement uses TRBV19 and TRBJ2-5; possible D gene TRBD1, 6 bases. CDR1 is LNHDA and CDR2 is SQIVND in the germline V gene (reference sequence). The CDR3 is 15 residues long. Trimming shortened V by 4 bases and J by 0 bases, and 12 bases separated the two germline ends.

This clone was seen once. The chain employs TRBV6-5 and TRBJ1-2; 8 bases match TRBD1. Germline V gene sequence: CDR1 MNHEY, CDR2 SVGAGI. The CDR3 contains 14 residues. The ends lost 6 bases at V and 6 bases at J; junction bases unmatched: 9. The DNA for the CDR3 is TGTGCCAGCAGCCGACAGGGGACTGGGGATGGCTACACCTTC. Translating it yields CASSRQGTGDGYTF.

The chain joins TRBV18 to TRBJ2-2; maybe TRBD1 (6 bases). V was pared by 4 bases and J by 1 base, with 10 bases between. Germline-derived CDR1 and CDR2 are KGHSH and LQKENI. The CDR3 is 15 residues long. The CDR3 here is CASSQDSQNTGELFF. Written as DNA, the CDR3 is TGTGCCAGCTCACAGGACAGCCAGAACACCGGGGAGCTGTTTTTT.

J is TRBJ2-1 and V is TRBV19; TRBD2 matches 9 bases. J lost 16 bases, V lost 7 bases, and 14 bases had no gene match. Germline V CDR1 and CDR2: LNHDA, SQIVND (reference sequence). This CDR3 spans 13 amino acids. CDR3 sequence (DNA): TGTGCCAGTACCCTCCTGGGCGCTAGCGGGGTTTTCTTC. As protein: CASTLLGASGVFF.